These 23 T cell receptor beta chains were all obtained from the same sample, sequenced in a study of long-term antiretroviral therapy in people with HIV. Samples were assayed with immunoSEQ v3.0 at survey level. Assay used: immunoSEQ multiplex PCR; TCRdb lists only in-frame clones, some missing. The table shows 14,000 or so clones, with approximately 80% occurring only once. The material was unsorted PBMCs, obtained just before starting antiretroviral therapy. The receptors stem from a middle-aged man with HIV.

The V gene is TRBV11-2, the J gene TRBJ2-1, with 11 nucleotides matching TRBD2. V trimming: 5 bases; J trimming: 8 bases; junction bases outside the gene matches: 5. CDR3 length: 14 residues. Per the germline V gene, CDR1 is SGHAT and CDR2 is FQNNGV. The CDR3 here is CASSQGLAVDEQFF. CDR3 in DNA: TGTGCCAGCAGCCAGGGACTAGCGGTGGATGAGCAGTTCTTC. The entire variable domain, with the rest obtained from reference TRBV11-2 and TRBJ2-1, is as follows: EAGVAQSPRYKIIEKRQSVAFWCNPISGHATLYWYQQILGQGPKLLIQFQNNGVVDDSQLPKDRFSAERLKGVDSTLKIQPAKLEDSAVYLCASSQGLAVDEQFFGPGTRLTVL.

The V gene is TRBV5-5, the J gene TRBJ2-3; 8 positions agree with TRBD2. The CDR3 is 16 amino acids. The V gene's germline CDR1 is SGHKS and CDR2 YYEKEE (reference sequence). The J segment lost 5 bases and the V segment lost 0 bases, leaving 8 bases of the junction unmatched. Written as DNA, the CDR3 is TGTGCCAGCAGCTTGGTGACGGGGGGGCCTGTAGATACGCAGTATTTT. Translation gives CASSLVTGGPVDTQYF.

Only a few counts were recorded for this clone. The chain employs TRBV2 and TRBJ2-7; D gene ambiguous. Germline CDR1 reads SNHLY; CDR2 reads FYNNEI. This CDR3 spans 13 amino acids. V dropped 6 bases and J dropped 3 bases, with 12 bases sitting between them. CDR3 in DNA: TGTGCCAGCAGATCCAGTTACCACTACGAGCAGTACTTC. Translation: CASRSSYHYEQYF.

The rearrangement links TRBV19 to TRBJ1-5; D is ambiguous. The CDR3 covers 13 residues. Trimming removed 4 bases from V and 4 bases from J, with 8 bases in between. The germline CDR1 and CDR2 sequences are LNHDA and SQIVND (reference sequence). The CDR3 protein is CASSSYVNQPQHF. The CDR3 DNA reads as TGTGCCAGTAGTAGCTACGTTAATCAGCCCCAGCATTTT.

This clone appeared once. The chain couples TRBV29-1 to TRBJ2-2; 8 bases are a match to TRBD1. The CDR3 covers 14 residues. V was clipped by 6 bases and J by 2 bases; unmatched bases: 5. From germline, CDR1 is SQVTM and CDR2 ANQGSEA. The CDR3 reads CSVDGQGNTGELFF. The DNA for the CDR3 is TGCAGCGTAGATGGACAGGGTAACACCGGGGAGCTGTTTTTT.

The rearrangement links TRBV27 to TRBJ1-1; 8 bases are a match to TRBD1. Trimming took 1 base from V and 5 from J; bases not matched to a gene: 6. The CDR3 has 15 amino acids. Looked up from germline, CDR1 is MNHEY and CDR2 is SMNVEV (reference sequence). The CDR3 bases are TGTGCCAGCAGTTTATATCAGGGGGCGGGTACTGAAGCTTTCTTT. Encoded protein: CASSLYQGAGTEAFF.

The chain carries TRBV29-1 and TRBJ1-1; unclear D gene. This CDR3 has 11 residues. V lost 4 bases, J lost 3 bases, and 6 bases lay in between. Germline CDR1 reads SQVTM; CDR2 reads ANQGSEA. This CDR3 reads CSVVSHTEAFF. CDR3 sequence (DNA): TGCAGCGTTGTATCGCACACTGAAGCTTTCTTT.

CDR3 in amino acids: CASSLAGPLHYGYTF. The CDR3 bases are TGTGCCAGCAGCTTGGCAGGGCCCCTTCACTATGGCTACACCTTC. The chain couples TRBV11-2 to TRBJ1-2, with a tentative D call TRBD1 (5 bases). V was clipped by 3 bases and J by 3 bases, with 14 bases between them. CDR1 is SGHAT, CDR2 FQNNGV, per germline. The CDR3 consists of 15 residues.

The chain recombines TRBV29-1 with TRBJ2-7; D possibly corresponds to TRBD2 (5 bases). Trimming took off 6 bases at V and 0 bases at J, with 18 bases between the two ends. The length of the CDR3 is 15 residues. Per germline, CDR1 SQVTM and CDR2 ANQGSEA. The CDR3 DNA sequence: TGCAGCGTCGTGGGCCGGACTCACAGCTCCTACGAGCAGTACTTC. This gives the protein CSVVGRTHSSYEQYF.

V usage is TRBV18 and J usage is TRBJ2-5; TRBD2 agrees at 15 bases. The CDR3 has 18 amino acids. V lost 0 bases to trimming and J lost 7 bases; unmatched junction nucleotides: 9. Looked up from germline, CDR1 is KGHSH and CDR2 is LQKENI. CDR3 sequence reads: CASSPPGLAGGPGGTQYF. CDR3 DNA: TGTGCCAGCTCACCACCGGGACTAGCGGGAGGCCCAGGAGGGACCCAGTACTTC.

This clone occurred a few times. The V call is TRBV19, the J call TRBJ1-1; 7 nucleotides match TRBD1. V was clipped by 3 bases and J by 5 bases; unmatched bases: 12. Germline V gene sequence: CDR1 LNHDA, CDR2 SQIVND (reference sequence). The CDR3 extends over 16 amino acids. As DNA, the CDR3 is TGTGCCAGTAGTATGAGGGCGGGACAGAGAATGACTGAAGCTTTCTTT. As protein: CASSMRAGQRMTEAFF.

V usage is TRBV30 and J usage is TRBJ1-1; tentatively, D is TRBD1 (6 bases). V lost 0 bases, J lost 7 bases, and 12 bases lay in between. The CDR3 length is 13 residues. Germline loops: CDR1 GTSNPN, CDR2 SVGIG (reference sequence). The CDR3 DNA reads TGTGCCTGGAGTGTAACCGGGGGCCTTGAAGCTTTCTTT. Its protein product is CAWSVTGGLEAFF. Complete variable domain (other parts from reference TRBV30 and TRBJ1-1): SQTIHQWPATLVQPVGSPLSLECTVEGTSNPNLYWYRQAAGRGLQLLFYSVGIGQISSEVPQNLSASRPQDRQFILSSKKLLLSDSGFYLCAWSVTGGLEAFFGQGTRLTVV.

This chain uses TRBV27 with TRBJ2-7; D ambiguous. Germline V CDR1 and CDR2: MNHEY, SMNVEV (reference sequence). V was clipped by 1 base and J by 5 bases, with 9 bases between them. CDR3 size: 13 residues. CDR3 amino acids: CASSLFGHDEQYF. The CDR3 DNA is TGTGCCAGCAGTTTATTCGGGCACGACGAGCAGTACTTC.

This chain links TRBV19 with TRBJ2-4; perhaps D is TRBD1 or TRBD2 (6 bases each). Germline V gives CDR1 LNHDA, CDR2 SQIVND (reference sequence). The CDR3 totals 17 residues. Trimming took off 4 bases at V and 0 bases at J, with 16 bases between the two ends. The CDR3 DNA reads as TGTGCCAGTAGTAGCGGAGGGGGGCGGCTAGCCAAAAACATTCAGTACTTC. Translated, it gives CASSSGGGRLAKNIQYF.

V is TRBV6-1 and J is TRBJ1-1; 8 nucleotides line up with TRBD1. V dropped 1 base and J dropped 5; count of bases not matched to a gene: 3. Germline CDR1 and CDR2: MNHNS and SASEGT. The CDR3 spans 14 residues. Written as DNA, the CDR3 is TGTGCCAGCAGTGAAGTTACAGGGGGTACTGAAGCTTTCTTT. Translating it yields CASSEVTGGTEAFF.

The gene calls are TRBV15 and TRBJ1-5; 8 positions agree with TRBD1. Looked up from germline, CDR1 is LNHNV and CDR2 is YYDKDF (reference sequence). After removal of 4 bases from V and 3 bases from J, the junction contained 2 bases not matched to a gene. The CDR3 extends over 14 amino acids. The CDR3: CATSKDRVNQPQHF. As DNA, the CDR3 is TGTGCCACCAGCAAGGACAGGGTCAATCAGCCCCAGCATTTT.

The chain links TRBV27 to TRBJ1-2; 12 nucleotides agree with TRBD1. CDR1 and CDR2 from the germline V gene are MNHEY and SMNVEV (reference sequence). The ends lost 5 bases at V and 4 bases at J; junction bases unmatched: 14. This CDR3 has 18 residues. In DNA, the CDR3 is TGTGCCAGCAGTCACCGCCGGGACAGGGGGCACGGGAGCTATGGCTACACCTTC. This encodes CASSHRRDRGHGSYGYTF.

The chain is built from TRBV6-1 and TRBJ2-7; D not resolved. V gave up 8 bases and J gave up 6 bases, with 14 bases separating them. CDR1 is MNHNS and CDR2 is SASEGT in the germline V gene. CDR3 length equals 12 residues. This CDR3 reads CASVFGVGEQYF. In nucleotides, the CDR3 is TGTGCCAGCGTGTTTGGAGTGGGCGAGCAGTACTTC.

V gene TRBV6-1 combines with J gene TRBJ1-3; 12 bases match TRBD1. Trimming at V came to 2 bases and at J to 4 bases, leaving 3 bases not matched to a gene. Germline V gene data show CDR1 as MNHNS and CDR2 as SASEGT. The length of the CDR3 is 16 residues. The CDR3 nucleotides read TGTGCCAGCAGTGAACGGGACAGGGGGCTCGGAAACACCATATATTTT. Its translation: CASSERDRGLGNTIYF.

The gene calls are TRBV14 and TRBJ1-1, with D possibly being TRBD1 (6 bases). Per germline, CDR1 SGHDN and CDR2 FVKESK. The CDR3 loop spans 13 amino acids. V lost 1 base and J lost 8, with 11 bases in between. CDR3 sequence: CASSQVVGGEAFF. The CDR3 bases are TGTGCCAGCAGCCAAGTCGTGGGGGGCGAAGCTTTCTTT.

This clone was seen only once. The chain couples TRBV6-5 to TRBJ2-7; D is unclear. Germline lookup yields CDR1 MNHEY and CDR2 SVGAGI. The ends were cut back, 0 bases at V and 2 bases at J, with 5 bases in the middle. The CDR3 has 13 amino acids. CDR3 DNA sequence: TGTGCCAGCAGTTACTCGAGGACCTACGAGCAGTACTTC. It yields the protein CASSYSRTYEQYF.

This clone was seen a few times. V usage is TRBV21-1 and J usage is TRBJ1-2; the D call of TRBD1 is as the table states it, not checked on the DNA. TRBV21-1 is shown as a pseudogene. The CDR3 runs 15 residues. CDR3 nucleotides: TGTGCCAGCAGCAAAGACCGGGACAGGGTTTACGGCTACACCTTC. Amino acid sequence: CASSKDRDRVYGYTF.

This clone is categorized as medium-sized. The CDR3 here is CASSGAGGVGTEAFF. DNA of the CDR3: TGTGCCAGCAGCGGGGCTGGGGGGGTCGGAACTGAAGCTTTCTTT. The chain recombines TRBV9 with TRBJ1-1, with D perhaps TRBD1 (5 bases). This CDR3 is built from 15 residues. V lost 3 bases to trimming and J lost 5 bases, with 17 bases between them. Germline assignment: CDR1 SGDLS and CDR2 YYNGEE. The whole variable domain, remainder taken from reference TRBV9 and TRBJ1-1, is DSGVTQTPKHLITATGQRVTLRCSPRSGDLSVYWYQQSLDQGLQFLIQYYNGEERAKGNILERFSAQQFPDLHSELNLSSLELGDSALYFCASSGAGGVGTEAFFGQGTRLTVV.